This paragraph reports one T cell receptor beta chain. Its specificity is unknown. This sample is part of a study of T cell responses to AZD1222 COVID-19 vaccine. Study results and caveats: None of the repertoires were sampled until the peak T cell response had passed.

After removal of 6 bases from V and 5 bases from J, the junction contained 4 bases not matched to a gene. Germline CDR1 and CDR2: SGDLS and YYNGEE. The CDR3 extends over 13 amino acids. The repertoire was sequenced with immunoSEQ multiplex PCR; TCRdb's copy has only in-frame clones and lacks some. The sample carries about 120,000 clones, 70% to 90% recorded once. The TCR sequence derives from an adult in good health. The material sequenced was peripheral blood, taken on day 0 of AZD1222 vaccination. This rearrangement joins TRBV9 to TRBJ1-4, with 7 bases that match TRBD1. The CDR3 region has the DNA TGTGCCAGCACCCAGGGGGGAAATGAAAAACTGTTTTTT. This translates into CASTQGGNEKLFF.